This TCR beta chain stems from a study of metastatic and nonmetastatic thyroid tumors (dated by TCRdb to the early 2020s). Regarding the research as a whole: Repertoires were compared across peripheral blood and tumor or nodule tissue samples from malignant and benign thyroid patients.

The CDR3 contains 17 residues, cysteine and phenylalanine counted. This entry keeps only the CDR3 DNA: 51 bases, framed from base 1. Between the V and J ends, shortened by 1 base and 1 base respectively, the junction contains 16 bases. Reading the germline V gene gives CDR1 SGHRS and CDR2 YFSETQ. No patient had received any treatment before thyroid surgery. The study retrospectively analysed patient clinical samples collected from about 2012 to 2019 using T-cell receptor beta sequencing. This clone has only a few counts. Its specific antigen is unknown. Base qualities are missing; no much larger clone stands one base away. Libraries were made using PCR. The listed sequencing device is Illumina HiSeq 4000. High-throughput sequencing was used to profile the TCR beta-chain CDR3 region of every patient. Regarding the original processing steps: Drawing on CDR3 differences between clinicopathological groups, the researchers built a classifier meant to tell apart patients with distant-metastatic papillary thyroid cancer. The Shannon index was used to assess repertoire diversity, and the Morisita-Horn index was used to assess tumor-blood repertoire similarity. In-frame beta chains were kept once TCRdb had trimmed the public reads at Q25 with fastp and called clones with MiXCR. Here the V and J calls rest on TCRdb's processing, not on the authors' analysis. The sample table shows about 92,000 clones, and 15% are seen once. The ten largest clones add up to 3.6% of the sample.

What the work shows at the level of the full study, not this receptor alone: TCR beta diversity was reported as significantly higher in malignant tumors than in benign nodules, in both blood and tumor samples.

The sequence was collected from a female donor with papillary thyroid cancer or a benign thyroid nodule (not recorded which). Some clones in this sample may be carry-over from other donors' samples. The sequencing sample was made of blood. The chain joins TRBV5-1 to TRBJ2-3; the D match is possibly TRBD1 or TRBD2, with 6 bases aligned in each. The CDR3 reads as follows: CASSLPSPRGGTDTQYF. The bases are TGCGCCAGCAGCTTGCCGAGTCCAAGGGGGGGCACAGATACGCAGTATTTT.